The 21 T cell receptor beta chains below all came from one sample that was sequenced in a study of cytomegalovirus exposure and HLA in healthy donors. The study ran its PCR with 60 Vbeta and 13 Jbeta primers. The method was immunoSEQ multiplex PCR; TCRdb's version includes in-frame clones alone and lacks a portion of them. The sample gives 150,000 to 180,000 clones, 80% of which show up once; around 5.6% is in the top ten. The sample comprised PBMCs. Source of these receptors: a woman in her thirties or forties in good health and CMV-seropositive.

This clone was seen a single time. The rearrangement uses TRBV19 and TRBJ1-1, with 10 nucleotides matching TRBD1. The CDR3 has 16 amino acids. The V and J ends lost 5 bases and 1 base, in that order; junction bases with no gene match: 7. Per the germline V gene, CDR1 is LNHDA and CDR2 is SQIVND (reference sequence). CDR3 amino acids: CASSRPGQGTNTEAFF. The DNA for the CDR3 is TGTGCCAGTAGTCGCCCGGGACAGGGGACGAACACTGAAGCTTTCTTT.

The V and J genes are TRBV19 and TRBJ1-5; TRBD1 might be the D (5 bases). The CDR3 is made up of 14 amino acids. CDR1 is LNHDA and CDR2 is SQIVND in the germline V gene (reference sequence). Trimming removed 7 bases at V and 6 bases at J, with 16 bases between. CDR3 DNA: TGTGCCAGTAATAACAGGAAGGACACTCAGCCCCAGCATTTT. It codes for CASNNRKDTQPQHF.

In its sample, this clone is medium-sized. The J gene is TRBJ2-3, the V gene TRBV19, with 8 bases lining up with TRBD1. The germline CDR1 and CDR2 sequences are LNHDA and SQIVND (reference sequence). This CDR3 is 12 amino acids long. After removal of 4 bases from V and 6 bases from J, the junction contained 0 bases not matched to a gene. CDR3 nucleotide sequence: TGTGCCAGTAGTAGGACAGGGGATACGCAGTATTTT. This codes for CASSRTGDTQYF.

The chain recombines TRBV28 with TRBJ1-2; 7 bases fit TRBD1. V was pared by 7 bases and J by 8 bases, with 13 bases of the junction left unmatched. The CDR3 contains 14 residues. Germline loops: CDR1 MDHEN, CDR2 SYDVKM. Here the CDR3 reads CASTNDRALGGYTF. The CDR3 region has the DNA TGTGCCAGCACCAATGACAGGGCACTTGGCGGCTACACCTTC.

This clone was observed a few times. The J gene is TRBJ1-4, the V gene TRBV27; perhaps TRBD1 as D (6 bases). Germline CDR1 and CDR2: MNHEY and SMNVEV (reference sequence). V was pared by 8 bases and J by 5 bases, with 12 bases between. The CDR3 has 13 residues. In DNA, the CDR3 is TGTGCCAGCCGACGTCAGGGGAATGAAAAACTGTTTTTT. Protein: CASRRQGNEKLFF.

This chain links TRBV15 with TRBJ2-3; TRBD2 might be the D (5 bases). Trimming took off 1 base at V and 3 bases at J, with 14 bases between the two ends. The CDR3 runs to 16 residues. Looked up from germline, CDR1 is LNHNV and CDR2 is YYDKDF (reference sequence). The DNA of the CDR3 is TGTGCCACCAGCAGAGCATGGGGAGCTGGGACAGATACGCAGTATTTT. Its translation: CATSRAWGAGTDTQYF.

The chain recombines TRBV6-6 with TRBJ1-1; TRBD1 might be the D (6 bases). The V end was cut by 6 bases, the J end by 0 bases, with 14 bases between. Germline loops: CDR1 MNHNY, CDR2 SVGAGI (reference sequence). The CDR3 loop spans 15 amino acids. The CDR3 loop is CASSPTGFLNTEAFF. CDR3 DNA: TGTGCCAGCAGCCCGACAGGTTTTTTGAACACTGAAGCTTTCTTT.

This chain links TRBV5-4 with TRBJ2-3; 11 nucleotides line up with TRBD2. V lost 5 bases, J lost 6 bases, and 8 bases stayed unmatched. CDR3 length: 15 amino acids. CDR1 and CDR2 (germline): SGHNT, YYREEE (reference sequence). CDR3 amino acids: CASSLIAGGPDTQYF. The CDR3 nucleotides read TGTGCCAGCAGTCTAATAGCGGGAGGGCCTGATACGCAGTATTTT. Looking up the rest from reference TRBV5-4 and TRBJ2-3 gives the full variable domain: ETGVTQSPTHLIKTRGQQVTLRCSSQSGHNTVSWYQQALGQGPQFIFQYYREEENGRGNFPPRFSGLQFPNYSSELNVNALELDDSALYLCASSLIAGGPDTQYFGPGTRLTVL.

This chain uses TRBV7-3 with TRBJ2-2; 10 positions match TRBD2. Trimming cost V 5 bases and J 1 base; bases outside gene matches: 1. CDR1 and CDR2 from the germline V gene are SGHTA and FQGTGA. The CDR3 runs 15 residues. DNA of the CDR3: TGTGCCAGCAGCAGGACTAGCGGGAACACCGGGGAGCTGTTTTTT. It yields the protein CASSRTSGNTGELFF.

The V call is TRBV30, the J call TRBJ2-1; tentative D call: TRBD2 (6 bases). V gave up 0 bases and J gave up 0 bases, with 9 bases separating them. Germline CDR1 GTSNPN, CDR2 SVGIG (reference sequence). CDR3 length: 15 amino acids. The CDR3 coding sequence is TGTGCCTGGAGTGTACGGGAGAGCTCCTACAATGAGCAGTTCTTC. This codes for CAWSVRESSYNEQFF.

This chain joins TRBV6-5 and TRBJ1-2, with D perhaps matching TRBD1 (5 bases). The CDR3 spans 15 residues. In germline, CDR1 is MNHEY, CDR2 SVGAGI. Between the trimmed V and J ends, which lost 5 bases and 1 base, there was a span of 14 bases. Here the CDR3 reads CASSQRGGFNYGYTF. In DNA, the CDR3 is TGTGCCAGCAGTCAACGTGGGGGGTTTAACTATGGCTACACCTTC.

This chain connects TRBV27 to TRBJ2-3, with 10 bases identical to TRBD2. Germline values: CDR1 MNHEY, CDR2 SMNVEV (reference sequence). The CDR3 totals 18 residues. Trimming took 5 bases from V and 0 from J; bases not matched to a gene: 11. Written as DNA, the CDR3 is TGTGCCAGCAGTCCCCGGTCTAGCGGGAGACAGAGCACAGATACGCAGTATTTT. As protein: CASSPRSSGRQSTDTQYF.

The chain joins TRBV5-1 to TRBJ2-2; 9 bases fit TRBD2. CDR3 length: 15 residues. V was pared by 5 bases and J by 3 bases, with 5 bases of the junction left unmatched. CDR1 and CDR2 (germline): SGHRS, YFSETQ. CDR3 loop: CASRRAGGDTGELFF. The CDR3 DNA follows: TGCGCCAGCAGGCGGGCGGGAGGGGACACCGGGGAGCTGTTTTTT.

This chain joins TRBV6-5 and TRBJ2-1, with 7 nucleotides matching TRBD1. With V trimmed by 7 bases and J by 3 bases, 9 bases remained unmatched. The CDR3 has 15 amino acids. Germline V lookup: CDR1 MNHEY, CDR2 SVGAGI. CDR3 sequence: CASTPDRAFYNEQFF. Written as DNA, the CDR3 is TGTGCCAGCACCCCAGACAGGGCGTTCTACAATGAGCAGTTCTTC.

The sample holds one count of this clone. The rearrangement joins TRBV29-1 to TRBJ2-1; 8 nucleotides align to TRBD2. With 7 bases clipped from V and 4 bases from J, the junction kept 12 bases outside the gene matches. CDR1 is SQVTM and CDR2 is ANQGSEA in the germline V gene. The CDR3 spans 15 residues. The CDR3 is CSAFGGGGTYNEQFF. CDR3 nucleotide sequence: TGCAGCGCCTTCGGGGGGGGCGGGACTTACAATGAGCAGTTCTTC.

The rearrangement joins TRBV18 to TRBJ1-4; a weak D match, TRBD1 (5 bases). CDR1 and CDR2 from the germline V gene are KGHSH and LQKENI. Trimming pared 5 bases from V and 0 bases from J, leaving 7 bases between. The CDR3 runs to 14 residues. The CDR3 nucleotides read TGTGCCAGCTCAATGACAGCAACTAATGAAAAACTGTTTTTT. This sequence encodes CASSMTATNEKLFF.

The chain is built from TRBV6-1 and TRBJ2-7; 8 nucleotides agree with TRBD1. The V gene end was trimmed by 0 bases and the J gene end by 1 base; junction bases not matched to a gene: 2. The CDR3 is made up of 15 amino acids. Germline values: CDR1 MNHNS, CDR2 SASEGT. CDR3 bases: TGTGCCAGCAGTGAAGCGGGGACAGGATCCTACGAGCAGTACTTC. It codes for CASSEAGTGSYEQYF.

The chain is built from TRBV5-1 and TRBJ2-1, with 9 nucleotides matching TRBD2. The CDR3 runs 16 residues. The J segment lost 5 bases and the V segment lost 4 bases, leaving 10 bases of the junction unmatched. The V gene's germline CDR1 is SGHRS and CDR2 YFSETQ. The CDR3 spells CASSPAALAGNNEQFF. The CDR3 region has the DNA TGCGCCAGCAGCCCGGCAGCGCTAGCGGGGAACAATGAGCAGTTCTTC.

This chain links TRBV6-5 with TRBJ1-1; the match to TRBD1 covers 8 bases. V shed 6 bases, J shed 6 bases, and the junction held 9 bases outside the gene matches. This CDR3 has 14 amino acids. CDR1 is MNHEY and CDR2 is SVGAGI in the germline V gene. CDR3 amino acids: CASSPDRVGAEAFF. The CDR3 bases are TGTGCCAGCAGCCCGGACAGGGTAGGGGCTGAAGCTTTCTTT.

The genes are TRBV19 and TRBJ1-1; D is perhaps TRBD1 (5 bases). Germline loops: CDR1 LNHDA, CDR2 SQIVND (reference sequence). V was shortened by 4 bases and J by 4 bases, with 16 bases between the two germline ends. The CDR3 is 15 amino acids. Written as DNA, the CDR3 is TGTGCCAGTAGTACCCACGGAGGGGCGAGCACTGAAGCTTTCTTT. Its translation is CASSTHGGASTEAFF.

The gene calls are TRBV5-1 and TRBJ1-2; 10 nucleotides line up with TRBD1. After removal of 0 bases from V and 7 bases from J, the junction contained 6 bases not matched to a gene. The CDR3 runs to 15 residues. Germline-derived CDR1 and CDR2 are SGHRS and YFSETQ. The CDR3 DNA reads TGCGCCAGCAGCTTGGAAGGGACAGGGGCGATTGGCTACACCTTC. Its translation is CASSLEGTGAIGYTF.